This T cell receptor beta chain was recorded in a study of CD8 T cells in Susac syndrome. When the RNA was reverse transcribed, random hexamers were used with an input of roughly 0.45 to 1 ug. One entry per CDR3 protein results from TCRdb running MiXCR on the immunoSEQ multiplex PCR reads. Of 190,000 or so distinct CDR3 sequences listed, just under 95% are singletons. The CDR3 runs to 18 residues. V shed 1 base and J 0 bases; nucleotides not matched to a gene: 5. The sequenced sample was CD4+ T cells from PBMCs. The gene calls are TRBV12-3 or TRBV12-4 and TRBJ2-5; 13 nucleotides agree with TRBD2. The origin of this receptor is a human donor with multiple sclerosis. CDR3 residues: CASSLGGTSGANQETQYF. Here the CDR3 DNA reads TGTGCCAGCAGTTTAGGGGGGACTAGCGGGGCTAACCAAGAGACCCAGTACTTC.